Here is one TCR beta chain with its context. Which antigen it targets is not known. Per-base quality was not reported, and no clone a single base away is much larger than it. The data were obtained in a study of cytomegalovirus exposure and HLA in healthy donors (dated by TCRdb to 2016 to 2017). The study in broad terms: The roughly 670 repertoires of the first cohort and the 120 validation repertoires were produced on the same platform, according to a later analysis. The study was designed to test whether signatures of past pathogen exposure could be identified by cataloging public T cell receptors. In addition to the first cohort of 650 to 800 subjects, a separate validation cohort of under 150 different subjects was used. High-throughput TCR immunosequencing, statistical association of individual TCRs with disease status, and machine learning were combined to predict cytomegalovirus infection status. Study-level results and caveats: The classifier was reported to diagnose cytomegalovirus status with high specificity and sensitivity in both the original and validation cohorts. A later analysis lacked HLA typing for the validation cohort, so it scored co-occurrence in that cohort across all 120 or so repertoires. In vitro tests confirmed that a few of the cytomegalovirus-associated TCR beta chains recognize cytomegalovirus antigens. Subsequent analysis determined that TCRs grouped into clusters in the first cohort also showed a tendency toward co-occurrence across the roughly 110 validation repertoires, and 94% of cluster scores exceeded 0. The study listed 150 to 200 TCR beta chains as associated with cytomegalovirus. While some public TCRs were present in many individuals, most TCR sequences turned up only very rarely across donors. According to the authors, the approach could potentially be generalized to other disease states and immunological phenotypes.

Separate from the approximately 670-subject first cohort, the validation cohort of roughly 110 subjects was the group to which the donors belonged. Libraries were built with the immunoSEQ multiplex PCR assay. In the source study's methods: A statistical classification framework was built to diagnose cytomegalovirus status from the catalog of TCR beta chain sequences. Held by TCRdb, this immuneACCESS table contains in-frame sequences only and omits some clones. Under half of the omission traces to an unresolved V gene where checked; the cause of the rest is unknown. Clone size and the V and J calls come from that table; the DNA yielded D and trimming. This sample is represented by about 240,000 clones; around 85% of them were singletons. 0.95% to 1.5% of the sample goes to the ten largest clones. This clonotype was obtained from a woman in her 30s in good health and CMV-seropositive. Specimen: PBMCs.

The sequenced DNA is TGTGCCAGCAGTCAGGACAGCCTCACTGAAGCTTTCTTT. Translated, it reads CASSQDSLTEAFF. This chain is built from TRBV28 and TRBJ1-1; a tentative D match to TRBD1 spans 6 bases. The CDR3 runs 13 amino acids, cysteine and phenylalanine included. Only the CDR3 portion is preserved as DNA: 39 bases, with reading frame beginning at the first base. V is shortened by 5 bases, J by 4 bases, and the region joining them spans 11 bases. CDR1 and CDR2, looked up from the germline V gene, are MDHEN and SYDVKM.